A single sample gave rise to the 19 T cell receptor beta chains below, sequenced in a study of OX40 agonist ivuxolimab in advanced cancers. The table came from immunoSEQ multiplex PCR; TCRdb's copy has only in-frame clones and leaves some out. Seen here are more than 65,000 clones, about 80% observed once, and the top ten hold around 2.4%. Source: CD4+ or CD8+ T cells sorted from blood, taken in a trial of the OX40 agonist ivuxolimab. These receptors were collected from an adult with an advanced solid tumor such as melanoma, head and neck, liver or kidney cancer.

This chain connects TRBV5-6 to TRBJ2-7; 7 bases line up with TRBD1. Germline lookup yields CDR1 SGHDT and CDR2 YYEEEE. J was trimmed by 2 bases and V by 0 bases; bases with no gene match: 2. This CDR3 has 14 amino acids. The DNA for the CDR3 is TGTGCCAGCAGCTTGGCGCAGGGGGCCTACGAGCAGTACTTC. It yields the protein CASSLAQGAYEQYF. Full variable domain (rest looked up from reference TRBV5-6 and TRBJ2-7): DAGVTQSPTHLIKTRGQQVTLRCSPKSGHDTVSWYQQALGQGPQFIFQYYEEEERQRGNFPDRFSGHQFPNYSSELNVNALLLGDSALYLCASSLAQGAYEQYFGPGTRLTVT.

This chain joins TRBV11-3 and TRBJ2-4; 7 nucleotides match TRBD1. The CDR3 is made up of 14 amino acids. J was trimmed by 7 bases and V by 3 bases; bases with no gene match: 6. Germline V gene lookup returns CDR1 SGHNT and CDR2 YENEEA. CDR3 sequence: CASSLTGLWNIQYF. The CDR3, as DNA: TGTGCCAGCAGCTTGACAGGGTTATGGAACATTCAGTACTTC.

This clone was seen just once. The rearrangement links TRBV4-3 to TRBJ2-5; TRBD2 might be the D (5 bases). The CDR3 is made up of 14 amino acids. The V gene lost 1 base and the J gene lost 3 bases, with 9 bases spanning the gap. Per the germline V gene, CDR1 is LGHNA and CDR2 is YSLEER. This CDR3 is CASSQVGREETQYF. The CDR3 DNA reads TGCGCCAGCAGCCAAGTTGGGCGGGAAGAGACCCAGTACTTC.

The chain couples TRBV6-6 to TRBJ1-2, with 8 bases lining up with TRBD1. The CDR3 spans 15 residues. Trimming removed 1 base from V and 8 bases from J; junction bases left unmatched: 9. CDR1 and CDR2 (germline): MNHNY, SVGAGI (reference sequence). Here the CDR3 DNA reads TGTGCCAGCAGTTACTACCTGGACAGGGCAACGGGCTACACCTTC. Its translation: CASSYYLDRATGYTF.

The rearrangement uses TRBV11-2 and TRBJ1-2; 7 bases fit TRBD1. Trimming at V came to 1 base and at J to 6 bases, leaving 14 bases not matched to a gene. Germline CDR1 and CDR2: SGHAT and FQNNGV. The length of the CDR3 is 17 residues. Written as DNA, the CDR3 is TGTGCCAGCAGCTTAGGGGGGAGGGGGCGCGTATCAGATGGCTACACCTTC. Protein: CASSLGGRGRVSDGYTF.

Written as DNA, the CDR3 is TGTGCCAGCAGCTTGGAAGCAGGGCAGCTCGGCTATGGCTACACCTTC. Its protein is CASSLEAGQLGYGYTF. The chain couples TRBV5-4 to TRBJ1-2; D perhaps matches TRBD1 (5 bases). CDR3 length equals 16 residues. Germline V gene data show CDR1 as SGHNT and CDR2 as YYREEE (reference sequence). Trimming took 0 bases from V and 4 from J, leaving 16 bases between them.

The rearrangement uses TRBV11-2 and TRBJ1-5; D is unclear. The CDR3 is 14 amino acids. Germline V lookup: CDR1 SGHAT, CDR2 FQNNGV. The V gene lost 4 bases and the J gene lost 7 bases, with 14 bases spanning the gap. CDR3 DNA sequence: TGTGCCAGCAGCTGGGGTGAGAAAGGCCAGCCCCAGCATTTT. Translating gives CASSWGEKGQPQHF.

This clone was observed a single time. This chain's CDR3 is CAIKGTSGIKHNEQFF. As DNA, the CDR3 is TGTGCCATTAAAGGGACTAGCGGGATAAAGCACAATGAGCAGTTCTTC. This chain joins TRBV10-3 and TRBJ2-1; 13 bases are shared with TRBD2. Unmatched junction bases numbered 10, after V lost 9 bases and J lost 5 bases. The CDR3 sequence is 16 residues long. Germline CDR1 reads ENHRY; CDR2 reads SYGVKD.

This chain's CDR3 is CASSDGHIGAFF. The CDR3 DNA reads TGTGCCAGCAGCGACGGACACATTGGCGCTTTCTTT. The chain uses TRBV5-4 and TRBJ1-1; D possibly corresponds to TRBD1 (5 bases). The CDR3 is 12 residues long. The germline V and J ends were trimmed by 4 bases and 11 bases, with 15 bases remaining between them. Germline lookup yields CDR1 SGHNT and CDR2 YYREEE (reference sequence).

V gene TRBV19 combines with J gene TRBJ1-4; D gene uncertain. V was cut by 3 bases and J by 0 bases, with 11 bases left in between. The germline CDR1 and CDR2 sequences are LNHDA and SQIVND (reference sequence). The CDR3 sequence is 16 residues long. CDR3 region: CASSIRPGATNEKLFF. The CDR3, as DNA: TGTGCCAGTAGTATCCGCCCAGGTGCAACTAATGAAAAACTGTTTTTT.

CDR3 nucleotides: TGCGCCAGCAGCTTAGACACAGGGTCTGGAAACACCATATATTTT. Its protein product is CASSLDTGSGNTIYF. The rearrangement uses TRBV5-1 and TRBJ1-3, with D perhaps matching TRBD1 (6 bases). From germline, CDR1 is SGHRS and CDR2 YFSETQ. V dropped 2 bases and J dropped 1 base, with 10 bases sitting between them. This CDR3 contains 15 residues.

A remark on this clone: The junction and the germline gene differ at one end; a read error may be behind it. The genes are TRBV18 and TRBJ1-6; 8 nucleotides line up with TRBD1. Germline values: CDR1 KGHSH, CDR2 LQKENI. The CDR3 has 17 amino acids. CDR3 bases: TGTACCAGCTCACCACTTCCCGAGACAGGGGTGGATTCACCCCTCCACTTT. Its protein is CTSSPLPETGVDSPLHF.

The V call is TRBV5-1, the J call TRBJ2-2, with D tentatively TRBD2 (5 bases). Deletions cut 1 base from V and 3 bases from J, with 7 bases between. Germline V CDR1 and CDR2: SGHRS, YFSETQ. This CDR3 is 14 amino acids long. CDR3 DNA: TGCGCCAGCAGCTTGAACGGGGACACCGGGGAGCTGTTTTTT. It specifies CASSLNGDTGELFF.

This clone was seen only once. This chain joins TRBV7-2 and TRBJ2-6; D is ambiguous. Per germline, CDR1 SGHTA and CDR2 FQGNSA. The CDR3 runs 14 residues. V gave up 8 bases and J gave up 2 bases, with 10 bases separating them. The CDR3 reads CASFGQPGANVLTF. As DNA, the CDR3 is TGTGCCAGCTTTGGTCAGCCTGGGGCCAACGTCCTGACTTTC.

This chain joins TRBV5-1 and TRBJ2-5; D is unresolved. The V end lost 4 bases, the J end lost 5 bases, and 12 bases lay between the germline ends. The germline gives CDR1 SGHRS, CDR2 YFSETQ. This CDR3 contains 13 residues. CDR3: CASSIHGPETQYF. In DNA, the CDR3 is TGCGCCAGCAGCATACACGGTCCGGAGACCCAGTACTTC.

This clone was seen only once. The V gene is TRBV5-1, the J gene TRBJ2-7; 8 nucleotides agree with TRBD2. The CDR3 has 14 residues. Germline V gene data show CDR1 as SGHRS and CDR2 as YFSETQ. With V trimmed by 2 bases and J by 3 bases, 4 bases remained unmatched. The chain's CDR3 is CASSFSGSNYEQYF. DNA for the CDR3: TGCGCCAGCAGCTTCAGCGGGAGTAACTACGAGCAGTACTTC.

The rearrangement uses TRBV5-1 and TRBJ1-2; 7 nucleotides align to TRBD1. The germline V gene has CDR1 SGHRS and CDR2 YFSETQ. The CDR3 covers 16 residues. Germline trimming cut 0 bases from V and 4 bases from J; bases unmatched to any gene: 9. CDR3 DNA sequence: TGCGCCAGCAGCTTGGGGCCCGAGACAGGGCTCTATGGCTACACCTTC. Protein product: CASSLGPETGLYGYTF.

CDR3 DNA: TGTGCCAGCAGCTCATACAGAGACACTGAAGCTTTCTTT. Translating gives CASSSYRDTEAFF. The chain employs TRBV7-9 and TRBJ1-1; D is unresolved. The CDR3 is 13 residues long. Per germline, CDR1 SEHNR and CDR2 FQNEAQ (reference sequence). The V gene lost 4 bases and the J gene lost 3 bases, with 9 bases spanning the gap.

The rearrangement uses TRBV5-1 and TRBJ2-1; D may be TRBD1 (6 bases). Trimming took off 4 bases at V and 1 base at J, with 12 bases between the two ends. The CDR3 runs 15 residues. The germline gives CDR1 SGHRS, CDR2 YFSETQ. The CDR3 region is CASSPGTISYNEQFF. For the CDR3, the DNA is TGCGCCAGCAGCCCTGGGACAATATCCTACAATGAGCAGTTCTTC.